This T cell receptor beta chain was retrieved from a study of blood T cell repertoires in COVID-19. Study background: Specimens from acute and convalescent COVID-19 originated in the United States, Italy and Spain. The cDNA or gDNA used as material had been derived from T cells, B-cell-depleted T cells, or PBMCs.

In the authors' workflow: Estimated nucleated cell counts came from reference gene primer amplification. Sequencing used immunoSEQ multiplex PCR; TCRdb keeps in-frame clones, though not all of them. The V and J calls and clone size are taken from that table; D and trimming were inferred from the DNA. This sample has 70,000 to 85,000 clones, with roughly 90% found just once. The sample taken for sequencing was peripheral blood. The receptor was isolated from a man between 65 and 85 years old with active or convalescent COVID-19.

The CDR3 DNA reads TGTGCCAGCAGCTTAGAGGGCACTAGCGGGAGGGCCGGGGAGCAGTTCTTC. Its translation: CASSLEGTSGRAGEQFF. The chain links TRBV7-2 to TRBJ2-1, with 13 nucleotides matching TRBD2. Germline CDR1 SGHTA, CDR2 FQGNSA. The CDR3 loop spans 17 amino acids. J lost 10 bases, V lost 1 base, and 10 bases had no gene match.